This passage covers 6 T cell receptor beta chains from one sample sequenced in a study of T cell responses to AZD1222 COVID-19 vaccine. Some clones are missing from TCRdb's copy, which holds only in-frame ones; the method was immunoSEQ multiplex PCR. The table shows 120,000 to 150,000 clones, with around 90% occurring only once. Material: peripheral blood, obtained 28 days after the second dose of the MenACWY control vaccine. The receptors shown here come from an adult who received the MenACWY meningococcal vaccine as a control.

This clone was observed once. The chain is built from TRBV6-2 or TRBV6-3 and TRBJ1-6; D is ambiguous. The CDR3 is 15 amino acids. Per the germline V gene, CDR1 is MNHEY and CDR2 is SVGEGT. V was shortened by 2 bases and J by 8 bases, with 13 bases between the two germline ends. The CDR3 here is CASSYRYPADSPLHF. CDR3 in DNA: TGTGCCAGCAGTTACAGGTATCCTGCTGATTCACCCCTCCACTTT.

The genes are TRBV20-1 and TRBJ1-1; 7 positions agree with TRBD1. Germline values: CDR1 DFQATT, CDR2 SNEGSKA (reference sequence). This CDR3 comprises 14 residues. V shed 3 bases and J 1 base; nucleotides not matched to a gene: 5. This CDR3 reads CSASAGGTNTEAFF. The CDR3 DNA reads as TGCAGTGCTAGTGCAGGGGGGACGAACACTGAAGCTTTCTTT.

Only one count was recorded for this clone. The chain couples TRBV7-6 to TRBJ1-3, with D possibly being TRBD1 (5 bases). The CDR3 contains 15 residues. CDR1 and CDR2 from the germline V gene are SGHVS and FNYEAQ. Trimming left V 5 bases short and J 2 bases short, with 13 bases between. The CDR3 region has the DNA TGTGCCAGCAGCCGCTCGGGGGTTGCTGGAAACACCATATATTTT. Translation gives CASSRSGVAGNTIYF. Drawing the rest from reference TRBV7-6 and TRBJ1-3, the complete variable domain is GAGVSQSPRYKVTKRGQDVALRCDPISGHVSLYWYRQALGQGPEFLTYFNYEAQQDKSGLPNDRFSAERPEGSISTLTIQRTEQRDSAMYRCASSRSGVAGNTIYFGEGSWLTVV.

This clone was found once. V is TRBV25-1 and J is TRBJ2-7; D might be TRBD1 or TRBD2, each matching 5 bases. The CDR3 consists of 13 residues. Germline V CDR1 and CDR2: MGHDK, SYGVNS. V was clipped by 4 bases and J by 13 bases, with 20 bases between them. The CDR3 is CASSGLGERLYYF. CDR3 nucleotide sequence: TGTGCCAGCAGTGGTTTGGGGGAGCGTCTGTATTACTTC.

The chain recombines TRBV2 with TRBJ2-7; D unclear. V was cut by 7 bases and J by 3 bases, with 4 bases left in between. The CDR3 loop spans 10 amino acids. Germline CDR1 and CDR2: SNHLY and FYNNEI. The CDR3 DNA sequence: TGTGCCAGCAACCTCTACGAGCAGTACTTC. It encodes CASNLYEQYF. Full variable domain (outside the CDR3, taken from reference TRBV2 and TRBJ2-7): EPEVTQTPSHQVTQMGQEVILRCVPISNHLYFYWYRQILGQKVEFLVSFYNNEISEKSEIFDDQFSVERPDGSNFTLKIRSTKLEDSAMYFCASNLYEQYFGPGTRLTVT.

The genes are TRBV19 and TRBJ1-5, with D perhaps TRBD1 (5 bases). The CDR3 sequence is 17 residues long. The germline CDR1 and CDR2 sequences are LNHDA and SQIVND (reference sequence). The germline V and J ends were trimmed by 1 base and 0 bases, with 13 bases remaining between them. DNA of the CDR3: TGTGCCAGTAGTATAGTGGGGGGGGGTTATAGCAATCAGCCCCAGCATTTT. Its protein product is CASSIVGGGYSNQPQHF.